The clone carrying this TCR beta chain was seen once. V was trimmed by 5 bases and J by 3 bases, leaving 10 bases between them. CDR1 and CDR2 from the germline V gene are SQVTM and ANQGSEA. The CDR3 covers 13 residues. Using immunoSEQ multiplex PCR, the repertoire was profiled, and TCRdb retains in-frame clones only, with some absent. Of some 63,000 clones in the sample, roughly 85% were seen once. The sample belongs to a study of blood T cell repertoires in COVID-19. In the study overall: Samples representing acute and convalescent COVID-19 were sourced from the United States, Italy and Spain. T cells, B-cell-depleted T cells, or PBMCs supplied cDNA or gDNA.

The source of this sequence is a human donor in a cohort sampled during active COVID-19. The source material was peripheral blood. The chain recombines TRBV29-1 with TRBJ1-4; tentative D call: TRBD1 (6 bases). The CDR3 loop reads CSVRKGANEKLFF. The CDR3 nucleotides are TGCAGCGTTAGGAAGGGGGCTAATGAAAAACTGTTTTTT.